A selection of T cell receptor beta chains follows, all from one sample in a study of human T cells and chemical hapten exposure. MiXCR, run by TCRdb on the 5' RACE reads, gives a single entry per CDR3 protein. Among about 81,000 distinct CDR3 sequences listed, under 10% were seen once. These receptors were taken from a male donor in good health. Each CDR3 is given with its conserved first and last residue. The order of the fields is D gene, clone size, CDR3 length, J gene, V gene, CDR3 DNA, CDR3 protein. A D gene is named only where the DNA matches it firmly. Size is omitted from some rows. Given values are once, few, many or a class for expanded clones.

NA | few | 13 | TRBJ2-3 | TRBV20-1 | TGCAGTGCTTTACGGACGTCCACAGATACGCAGTATTTT | CSALRTSTDTQYF
NA | few | 14 | TRBJ1-2 | TRBV12-3/TRBV12-4 | TGTGCCAGCAGCACCGATAGGGCCTCCGACGGCTACACCTTC | CASSTDRASDGYTF
NA | few | 11 | TRBJ1-1 | TRBV5-5 | TGTGCCAGCAGCTGGAACACTGAAGCTTTCTTT | CASSWNTEAFF
TRBD2 | NA | 14 | TRBJ2-1 | TRBV2 | TGTGCCAGGAGGGCGGGAGGGCCCTACAATGAGCAGTTCTTC | CARRAGGPYNEQFF
NA | few | 15 | TRBJ1-4 | TRBV7-9 | TGTGCCAGCAGCTTACGGTCGGGGGTCAGTGAAAAACTGTTTTTT | CASSLRSGVSEKLFF
TRBD2 | few | 11 | TRBJ2-3 | TRBV5-8 | TGTGCCAGCAGCCATCCGGGACTAGAGGATTTT | CASSHPGLEDF
NA | few | 14 | TRBJ1-1 | TRBV3-1 | TGTGCCAGCAGCCAACACGGGTCGGGCACTGAAGCTTTCTTT | CASSQHGSGTEAFF
NA | many | 16 | TRBJ2-5 | TRBV6-5 | TGTGCCAGCAGTTACTCGAAATGGCCTGTCCAAGAGACCCAGTACTTC | CASSYSKWPVQETQYF
NA | many | 15 | TRBJ1-1 | TRBV20-1 | TGCAGTGCTAGGGGCTACCGGGCAGGCGACACTGAAGCTTTCTTT | CSARGYRAGDTEAFF
NA | NA | 15 | TRBJ2-7 | TRBV14 | TGTGCCAGCAGCCAAGAAAAAGGGGTCGGGTACGAGCAGTACTTC | CASSQEKGVGYEQYF
NA | many | 13 | TRBJ1-5 | TRBV7-6 | TGTGCCAGCAGCATTGGCCTAAATCAGCCCCAGCATTTT | CASSIGLNQPQHF
NA | many | 14 | TRBJ2-7 | TRBV6-2/TRBV6-3 | TGTGCCAGCAGTCCTAGGACCTTCTCCTACGAGCAGTACTTC | CASSPRTFSYEQYF
TRBD2 | many | 14 | TRBJ2-1 | TRBV6-2/TRBV6-3 | TGTGCCAGCAGTTACTTCCTAGCGGGACGTGAGCAGTTCTTC | CASSYFLAGREQFF
TRBD1 | many | 15 | TRBJ2-7 | TRBV7-9 | TGTGCCAGCAGCCCCCCTGGACAGGGAACCTACGAGCAGTACTTC | CASSPPGQGTYEQYF
TRBD2 | NA | 18 | TRBJ2-5 | TRBV7-2 | TGTGCCAGCAGCTTAAGTTTTACTCGCGGGAGGCTCCAAGAGACCCAGTACTTC | CASSLSFTRGRLQETQYF
NA | NA | 12 | TRBJ2-7 | TRBV12-3/TRBV12-4 | TGTGCCAGCAGTCCCCAGGGCTACGAGCAGTACTTC | CASSPQGYEQYF
NA | many | 16 | TRBJ2-3 | TRBV6-5 | TGTGCCAGCAGTTACGAAGGTTTGGGGCTGGAAGATACGCAGTATTTT | CASSYEGLGLEDTQYF
NA | few | 17 | TRBJ2-1 | TRBV4-3 | TGCGCCAGCAGCCAAGTGGTAGCGTGGAGCTCCTACAATGAGCAGTTCTTC | CASSQVVAWSSYNEQFF
NA | few | 13 | TRBJ1-2 | TRBV29-1 | TGCAGCGTTGAAGTCGGAGCGACCTATGGCTACACCTTC | CSVEVGATYGYTF
TRBD1 | NA | 16 | TRBJ1-5 | TRBV7-9 | TGTGCCAGCAGCTTAGCGGACAGGAGTGGCAATCAGCCCCAGCATTTT | CASSLADRSGNQPQHF
TRBD2 | NA | 15 | TRBJ2-1 | TRBV19 | TGTGCCAGTAGTAAGTGGACTAGCGGAGGAAATGAGCAGTTCTTC | CASSKWTSGGNEQFF
NA | NA | 16 | TRBJ1-1 | TRBV5-6 | TGTGCCAGCAGCTTGGTTCGGCACTTTGGGACCACTGAAGCTTTCTTT | CASSLVRHFGTTEAFF
NA | many | 14 | TRBJ2-5 | TRBV5-1 | TGCGCCAGCAGCAAACAGTTATTACAAGAGACCCAGTACTTC | CASSKQLLQETQYF
NA | many | 13 | TRBJ2-3 | TRBV5-1 | TGCGCCAGCAGCTCGGACAGCCCGGCCGCGGTGAATTTT | CASSSDSPAAVNF
NA | many | 15 | TRBJ1-2 | TRBV6-5 | TGTGCCAGCAGTTACGGGGACACGCCGAGCTATGGCTACACCTTC | CASSYGDTPSYGYTF
NA | many | 12 | TRBJ2-7 | TRBV6-1 | TGTGCCAGCAGTGAAGGACAGGCGATGCAGTACTTC | CASSEGQAMQYF
NA | few | 15 | TRBJ2-5 | TRBV3-1 | TGTGCCAGCAGCCAAGATTTCTCCCCGGGAGAGACCCAGTACTTC | CASSQDFSPGETQYF
NA | few | 14 | TRBJ2-3 | TRBV20-1 | TGCAGTGCTACTTCCGGGACTAGCACAGATACGCAGTATTTT | CSATSGTSTDTQYF
NA | NA | 15 | TRBJ1-5 | TRBV6-1 | TGTGCCAGCAGTGTTTCGGGTTTTAGCAATCAGCCCCAGCATTTT | CASSVSGFSNQPQHF
TRBD2 | NA | 14 | TRBJ2-7 | TRBV7-8 | TGTGCCAGCAGCCCCACTAGCGACAGACGGGAGCAGTACTTC | CASSPTSDRREQYF
TRBD1 | few | 14 | TRBJ1-2 | TRBV4-3 | TGCGCCAGCAGCCAGGCAGGGGGGGGCTATGGCTACACCTTC | CASSQAGGGYGYTF
TRBD1 | many | 16 | TRBJ2-7 | TRBV7-2 | TGTGCCAGCAGTAGTACAGGGGGTATTAGCTCCTACGAGCAGTACTTC | CASSSTGGISSYEQYF
TRBD1 | NA | 13 | TRBJ2-7 | TRBV12-3/TRBV12-4 | TGTGCCAGCAGTCCGCGACAGGGGACGGGGCAGTACTTC | CASSPRQGTGQYF
NA | many | 13 | TRBJ2-1 | TRBV7-9 | TGTGCCAGCAGCTTACCAAATTACAATGAGCAGTTCTTC | CASSLPNYNEQFF
TRBD1 | many | 18 | TRBJ2-2 | TRBV7-2 | TGTGCCAGCAGCTTAAACCCCCCCGGGACAGCGAACACCGGGGAGCTGTTTTTT | CASSLNPPGTANTGELFF
TRBD1 | few | 16 | TRBJ1-6 | TRBV4-3 | TGCGCCAGCAGCCAAGACAGGGGGCCCTATAATTCACCCCTCCACTTT | CASSQDRGPYNSPLHF
TRBD1 | few | 14 | TRBJ1-1 | TRBV29-1 | TGCAGCGTTGGACGGACAGGGATGAACACTGAAGCTTTCTTT | CSVGRTGMNTEAFF
NA | NA | 14 | TRBJ1-3 | TRBV11-2 | TGTGCCAGCAGCTCCAGTAAGACTGGAAACACCATATATTTT | CASSSSKTGNTIYF
NA | few | 15 | TRBJ1-1 | TRBV5-6 | TGTGCCAGCAGCCCCTACCAAAGAGAGGACACTGAAGCTTTCTTT | CASSPYQREDTEAFF
TRBD1 | NA | 13 | TRBJ1-4 | TRBV20-1 | TGCAGTGCTTTGACAGGGACTAATGAAAAACTGTTTTTT | CSALTGTNEKLFF
NA | many | 14 | TRBJ2-7 | TRBV5-1 | TGCGCCAGCAGCTTGCCCGGACCCACAGGAGAGCAGTACTTC | CASSLPGPTGEQYF
NA | many | 13 | TRBJ2-1 | TRBV12-3/TRBV12-4 | TGTGCCAGCAGTTTAGATCTCGAAGGGGGGCAGTTCTTC | CASSLDLEGGQFF
NA | few | 11 | TRBJ1-2 | TRBV4-2 | TGTGCCAGCAGCCACAGGTCTGGCTACACCTTC | CASSHRSGYTF
NA | NA | 15 | TRBJ2-3 | TRBV7-9 | TGTGCCAGCAGCCCTACTTGGGAGGACACAGATACGCAGTATTTT | CASSPTWEDTDTQYF
NA | few | 14 | TRBJ2-7 | TRBV5-1 | TGCGCCAGCAGCGTAACAGATAAACCCTACGAGCAGTACTTC | CASSVTDKPYEQYF